This T cell receptor beta chain derives from a study of shared clonotypes between healthy human individuals. Study background: Researchers assigned three CD4 naive, three CD4 memory, two CD8 naive and one CD8 memory plate to each donor.

This clone appeared once. The target antigen is unknown. Naive CD8 cells lacked CD45RO, underwent positive selection for CCR7 and left out terminally differentiated effector memory CD45RA+ cells. Caucasian adults living in Nashville, Tennessee, provided all samples. V dropped 9 bases and J dropped 3 bases, with 15 bases sitting between them. This CDR3 is 13 amino acids long. Looked up from germline, CDR1 is SGHDT and CDR2 is YYEEEE. Broader study findings: Some naive CD4 clonotypes, 4.5% to 5.5%, turned up in common across a handful of donors. Generation probability values for non-shared clonotypes were lower than those for clonotypes shared by all four donors.

The data were produced by immunoSEQ multiplex PCR, yet TCRdb's version contains in-frame clones alone and is incomplete. Counted here are millions of clones, around 96% occurring once; the ten biggest clones make up more than 0.95%. The source material was naive CD8+ T cells sorted from blood. The chain links TRBV5-6 to TRBJ2-5; D is possibly TRBD1 or TRBD2 (5 bases each). The TCR originated in a man between 18 and 29 years old in good health. The CDR3 DNA follows: TGTGCCATGGGCTCCGGGGCGGAAGAGACCCAGTACTTC. Its protein product is CAMGSGAEETQYF. The full variable domain, its missing parts supplied by reference TRBV5-6 and TRBJ2-5, is DAGVTQSPTHLIKTRGQQVTLRCSPKSGHDTVSWYQQALGQGPQFIFQYYEEEERQRGNFPDRFSGHQFPNYSSELNVNALLLGDSALYLCAMGSGAEETQYFGPGTRLLVL.